Listed here are 15 T cell receptor beta chains from one sample, sequenced in a study of early T cells in non-severe SARS-CoV-2 infection. Each CDR3 protein gets one entry after TCRdb re-called the 5' RACE reads with MiXCR. There are roughly 61,000 distinct CDR3 sequences in the sample; roughly 13% occur only once, and around a tenth lies in the top ten. The sequences come from whole blood, collected at baseline. Receptors were obtained from an adult who was a healthcare worker with PCR-confirmed SARS-CoV-2 infection or an uninfected control (not recorded which).

For the CDR3, the DNA is TGCAGTGCTTCTCCCGGGTCGGAAGCCCAGCCCCAGCATTTT. It translates to CSASPGSEAQPQHF. J is TRBJ1-5 and V is TRBV20-1, with D unresolved. The CDR3 spans 14 residues. Germline V gene lookup returns CDR1 DFQATT and CDR2 SNEGSKA (reference sequence). V gave up 5 bases and J gave up 7 bases, with 18 bases separating them.

The rearrangement links TRBV18 to TRBJ2-5; D is uncertain. Trimming removed 1 base at V and 1 base at J, with 7 bases between. Germline V gives CDR1 KGHSH, CDR2 LQKENI. The length of the CDR3 is 14 residues. The chain's CDR3 is CASSPRPSQETQYF. The DNA for the CDR3 is TGTGCCAGCTCACCACGTCCAAGCCAAGAGACCCAGTACTTC.

This clonotype was counted only a few times. V gene TRBV5-4 combines with J gene TRBJ1-1; a possible D gene is TRBD1 (6 bases). Germline CDR1 SGHNT, CDR2 YYREEE (reference sequence). The CDR3 is made up of 14 amino acids. V shed 2 bases and J shed 1 base, with 9 bases lying between them. The CDR3 loop reads CASSFTTGNTEAFF. CDR3 bases: TGTGCCAGCAGCTTCACGACAGGGAACACTGAAGCTTTCTTT. The full variable domain, rest sourced from reference TRBV5-4 and TRBJ1-1, is ETGVTQSPTHLIKTRGQQVTLRCSSQSGHNTVSWYQQALGQGPQFIFQYYREEENGRGNFPPRFSGLQFPNYSSELNVNALELDDSALYLCASSFTTGNTEAFFGQGTRLTVV.

This clonotype was counted a few times. This chain joins TRBV18 and TRBJ2-3; D remains unclear. Germline V gene lookup returns CDR1 KGHSH and CDR2 LQKENI. Between the trimmed V and J ends, which lost 2 bases and 1 base, there was a span of 7 bases. This CDR3 has 14 amino acids. Here the CDR3 DNA reads TGTGCCAGCTCACCAAGGTTTGGCACAGATACGCAGTATTTT. This gives the protein CASSPRFGTDTQYF.

This clonotype was counted between two and nine times. The chain links TRBV20-1 to TRBJ1-3; D uncertain. Germline CDR1 and CDR2: DFQATT and SNEGSKA (reference sequence). The CDR3 is 14 residues long. Trimming took off 3 bases at V and 6 bases at J, with 15 bases between the two ends. CDR3 region: CSASPVGAENTIYF. The CDR3 nucleotides are TGCAGTGCTAGTCCGGTGGGCGCTGAAAACACCATATATTTT.

This clonotype was counted many times. The rearrangement joins TRBV5-8 to TRBJ2-1; TRBD2 agrees at 7 bases. V lost 6 bases and J lost 9; bases outside the gene matches: 21. The germline V gene has CDR1 SGHTS and CDR2 YDEGEE. CDR3 size: 17 residues. CDR3: CASMRRDGGRILREQFF. The CDR3 DNA reads TGTGCCAGCATGCGGCGGGATGGCGGGAGAATCCTCCGTGAGCAGTTCTTC. Full variable domain (remainder filled in from reference TRBV5-8 and TRBJ2-1): EAGVTQSPTHLIKTRGQQATLRCSPISGHTSVYWYQQALGLGLQFLLWYDEGEERNRGNFPPRFSGRQFPNYSSELNVNALELEDSALYLCASMRRDGGRILREQFFGPGTRLTVL.

This clonotype showed up just a few times. The chain uses TRBV7-3 and TRBJ2-5; D may be TRBD2 (6 bases). Germline-derived CDR1 and CDR2 are SGHTA and FQGTGA. V was clipped by 5 bases and J by 1 base, with 14 bases between them. The CDR3 is 15 residues long. The CDR3 bases are TGTGCCAGCAGCCGAGTGGGCGGGATCCAAGAGACCCAGTACTTC. This codes for CASSRVGGIQETQYF.

This clonotype showed up many times. The rearrangement uses TRBV6-5 and TRBJ1-3; D is undetermined. Germline V gene lookup returns CDR1 MNHEY and CDR2 SVGAGI. The CDR3 contains 15 residues. Trimming took off 0 bases at V and 0 bases at J, with 6 bases between the two ends. This chain's CDR3 is CASSYSGSSGNTIYF. The DNA for the CDR3 is TGTGCCAGCAGTTACTCAGGCAGCTCTGGAAACACCATATATTTT.

The sample holds a few counts of this clonotype. The rearrangement joins TRBV29-1 to TRBJ1-1; D remains unclear. In germline, CDR1 is SQVTM, CDR2 ANQGSEA. V was trimmed by 6 bases and J by 1 base, leaving 9 bases between them. CDR3 length: 12 amino acids. The CDR3 coding sequence is TGCAGCGTCGCCCGGGGGAACACTGAAGCTTTCTTT. It specifies CSVARGNTEAFF.

In its sample, this clonotype was seen a few times. The J gene is TRBJ1-1, the V gene TRBV7-9; D may be TRBD1 (5 bases). Germline loops: CDR1 SEHNR, CDR2 FQNEAQ (reference sequence). V dropped 4 bases and J dropped 8 bases, with 8 bases sitting between them. CDR3 length: 11 amino acids. As DNA, the CDR3 is TGTGCCAGCAGCTCTTCAGGGGAAGCTTTCTTT. Translation: CASSSSGEAFF.

This chain connects TRBV13 to TRBJ2-1, with a weak D call TRBD2 (6 bases). V was cut by 3 bases and J by 4 bases, with 13 bases left in between. The CDR3 consists of 15 residues. Germline assignment: CDR1 PRHDT and CDR2 FYEKMQ (reference sequence). The DNA of the CDR3 is TGTGCCAGCAGCTTTTGGGGGGAGACTTACAATGAGCAGTTCTTC. Translation gives CASSFWGETYNEQFF.

This clonotype occurred a few times. The chain joins TRBV4-3 to TRBJ2-1; D gene unclear. The V end was cut by 0 bases, the J end by 10 bases, with 10 bases between. Germline-derived CDR1 and CDR2 are LGHNA and YSLEER. CDR3 length: 13 residues. The CDR3 bases are TGCGCCAGCAGCCAAGATCGAGCTTACGAGCAGTTCTTC. This codes for CASSQDRAYEQFF.

There are a few counts of this clonotype. The chain carries TRBV12-3 or TRBV12-4 and TRBJ2-3, with TRBD2 matching 7 bases. Trimming cost V 6 bases and J 5 bases; bases outside gene matches: 17. This CDR3 comprises 17 residues. CDR3 loop: CASRSLRREHGKDTQYF. CDR3 coding DNA: TGTGCCAGCAGATCCCTCCGGCGGGAGCACGGGAAAGATACGCAGTATTTT.

This rearrangement joins TRBV14 to TRBJ2-7; D unresolved. Germline V lookup: CDR1 SGHDN, CDR2 FVKESK. V was pared by 0 bases and J by 2 bases, with 14 bases between. CDR3 size: 16 residues. DNA for the CDR3: TGTGCCAGCAGCCAAGAAGCCAGCTTCCTACCCTACGAGCAGTACTTC. It is translated as CASSQEASFLPYEQYF.

The gene calls are TRBV5-1 and TRBJ1-1, with a possible D match to TRBD1 (5 bases). Germline CDR1 reads SGHRS; CDR2 reads YFSETQ. CDR3 length: 14 residues. V was shortened by 3 bases and J by 4 bases, with 13 bases between the two germline ends. The CDR3, as DNA: TGCGCCAGCAGCTCGGGGGTCGGTGGCACTGAAGCTTTCTTT. Amino acid sequence: CASSSGVGGTEAFF.